The 14 T cell receptor beta chains listed next were all sequenced from one sample in a study of OX40 agonist ivuxolimab in advanced cancers. Profiled with immunoSEQ multiplex PCR; TCRdb holds only in-frame clones, not every one. The table includes 45,000 to 65,000 clones, approximately 89% detected once. The sequences come from CD4+ or CD8+ T cells sorted from blood, collected in a trial of the OX40 agonist ivuxolimab. The receptors shown here come from an adult with an advanced solid tumor such as melanoma, head and neck, liver or kidney cancer.

The chain uses TRBV19 and TRBJ2-1; D is possibly TRBD2 (5 bases). The germline V gene has CDR1 LNHDA and CDR2 SQIVND (reference sequence). This CDR3 comprises 15 residues. Trimming cost V 4 bases and J 9 bases, with 19 bases left between them. In nucleotides, the CDR3 is TGTGCCAGTAGTACCCTTGGGAGTGGCAGAGGTGAGCAGTTCTTC. Its translation is CASSTLGSGRGEQFF.

V usage is TRBV14 and J usage is TRBJ2-4, with 13 nucleotides matching TRBD2. With 4 bases clipped from V and 1 base from J, the junction kept 1 base outside the gene matches. This CDR3 has 16 residues. Germline V gene data show CDR1 as SGHDN and CDR2 as FVKESK. The CDR3 loop is CASSPTSGGAKNIQYF. DNA for the CDR3: TGTGCCAGCAGCCCGACTAGCGGGGGGGCCAAAAACATTCAGTACTTC.

This clone appeared many times. This sequence joins TRBV4-2 and TRBJ2-7; TRBD1 matches at 8 bases. V shed 0 bases and J 0 bases; nucleotides not matched to a gene: 4. CDR3 size: 16 residues. CDR1 and CDR2 (germline): LGHNA, YNFKEQ. The CDR3 coding sequence is TGTGCCAGCAGCCAAGAGGCAGGGGGCTACTCCTACGAGCAGTACTTC. This codes for CASSQEAGGYSYEQYF.

The CDR3 region is CASSTWTGMNTEAFF. The CDR3 DNA reads as TGTGCCAGCAGCACGTGGACAGGGATGAACACTGAAGCTTTCTTT. The genes are TRBV7-9 and TRBJ1-1; TRBD1 matches at 8 bases. The germline V gene encodes CDR1 SEHNR and CDR2 FQNEAQ (reference sequence). V trimming: 5 bases; J trimming: 0 bases; junction bases outside the gene matches: 5. There are 15 residues in the CDR3.

The chain has TRBV6-6 and TRBJ2-7; D is unresolved. V lost 0 bases and J 3 bases, leaving 6 bases between the germline ends. The CDR3 covers 13 residues. CDR1 is MNHNY and CDR2 is SVGAGI in the germline V gene (reference sequence). CDR3 protein: CASSYSGYYEQYF. The DNA of the CDR3 is TGTGCCAGCAGTTACTCAGGGTACTACGAGCAGTACTTC.

This CDR3 is CASSWEAEYSNQPQHF. DNA of the CDR3: TGTGCCAGTAGTTGGGAGGCGGAGTATAGCAATCAGCCCCAGCATTTT. The chain is built from TRBV19 and TRBJ1-5; unclear D gene. In germline, CDR1 is LNHDA, CDR2 SQIVND (reference sequence). The V end lost 5 bases, the J end lost 0 bases, and 14 bases lay between the germline ends. The CDR3 consists of 16 residues.

This sequence joins TRBV7-9 and TRBJ2-1; the match to TRBD1 covers 7 bases. The J segment lost 4 bases and the V segment lost 4 bases, leaving 7 bases of the junction unmatched. The CDR3 has 15 residues. CDR1 and CDR2 (germline): SEHNR, FQNEAQ (reference sequence). The CDR3 here is CASSSGGSLYNEQFF. The CDR3 DNA is TGTGCCAGCAGCTCAGGGGGTTCGCTTTACAATGAGCAGTTCTTC.

The chain joins TRBV19 to TRBJ2-7, with no clear D. Germline V gene lookup returns CDR1 LNHDA and CDR2 SQIVND (reference sequence). The CDR3 sequence is 12 residues long. Trimming took off 3 bases at V and 2 bases at J, with 5 bases between the two ends. The CDR3 protein is CASSIHPYEQYF. The CDR3 coding sequence is TGTGCCAGTAGTATTCATCCCTACGAGCAGTACTTC.

The J gene is TRBJ1-1, the V gene TRBV13; D unclear. Germline lookup yields CDR1 PRHDT and CDR2 FYEKMQ (reference sequence). Trimming removed 4 bases from V and 5 bases from J, with 8 bases in between. This CDR3 has 12 residues. Written as DNA, the CDR3 is TGTGCCAGCAGCTCAGCGAGGACTGAAGCTTTCTTT. As protein: CASSSARTEAFF. Combining the CDR3 with reference TRBV13 and TRBJ1-1 gives the whole variable domain AAGVIQSPRHLIKEKRETATLKCYPIPRHDTVYWYQQGPGQDPQFLISFYEKMQSDKGSIPDRFSAQQFSDYHSELNMSSLELGDSALYFCASSSARTEAFFGQGTRLTVV.

CDR3 residues: CASSFTSGYEQYF. The DNA of the CDR3 is TGTGCCAGCAGCTTTACTAGCGGCTACGAGCAGTACTTC. The V call is TRBV13, the J call TRBJ2-7; 8 bases fit TRBD2. The V and J ends lost 3 bases and 3 bases, in that order; junction bases with no gene match: 1. The CDR3 has 13 amino acids. Germline loops: CDR1 PRHDT, CDR2 FYEKMQ (reference sequence).

V usage is TRBV18 and J usage is TRBJ2-4; 10 bases match TRBD1. The V segment lost 2 bases and the J segment 13 bases; nucleotides outside the gene matches: 2. The germline gives CDR1 KGHSH, CDR2 LQKENI. The length of the CDR3 is 12 residues. CDR3: CASSPGTGDQYF. The CDR3 nucleotides read TGTGCCAGCTCACCAGGGACAGGGGACCAGTACTTC.

The chain joins TRBV27 to TRBJ2-3; 8 bases align to TRBD1. Germline loops: CDR1 MNHEY, CDR2 SMNVEV (reference sequence). V lost 2 bases and J lost 0; bases outside the gene matches: 10. CDR3 size: 18 residues. The CDR3 DNA sequence: TGTGCCAGCAGTTTACGCCTCGGACACAGGGGGAGCACAGATACGCAGTATTTT. Its protein product is CASSLRLGHRGSTDTQYF.

This rearrangement joins TRBV28 to TRBJ1-1; D is perhaps TRBD1 (6 bases). Germline-derived CDR1 and CDR2 are MDHEN and SYDVKM. The CDR3 extends over 15 amino acids. V lost 5 bases to trimming and J lost 0 bases, with 13 bases between them. CDR3 in amino acids: CASSPLTGMNTEAFF. CDR3 nucleotide sequence: TGTGCCAGCAGTCCACTAACAGGGATGAACACTGAAGCTTTCTTT.

The chain has TRBV28 and TRBJ2-5, with a possible D match to TRBD2 (6 bases). Trimming removed 3 bases at V and 4 bases at J, with 18 bases between. The germline V gene has CDR1 MDHEN and CDR2 SYDVKM. CDR3 size: 16 residues. The chain's CDR3 is CASSLQPAGLIETQYF. The CDR3 bases are TGTGCCAGCAGTTTGCAACCGGCTGGACTAATAGAGACCCAGTACTTC.